These 5 T cell receptor beta chains originate from one sample sequenced in a study of CD8 T cells in ankylosing spondylitis. Study-level findings and limits: The study identified a TCR beta motif of under ten highly homologous variants that appeared characteristic of ankylosing spondylitis blood.

These receptors' antigens are unknown. In TCRdb, the 5' RACE reads were re-called with MiXCR into one record per CDR3 protein. Of about 220,000 distinct CDR3 sequences in the sample, 7% to 8% were seen once. Source material: blood, either unsorted or a sorted T cell fraction (not recorded which). The receptors originated from a male donor with ankylosing spondylitis.

This clonotype was detected only a few times. The V and J genes are TRBV18 and TRBJ1-6; 8 bases are a match to TRBD1. Unmatched junction bases numbered 5, after V lost 3 bases and J lost 7 bases. The germline CDR1 and CDR2 sequences are KGHSH and LQKENI. CDR3 length equals 15 residues. Here the CDR3 reads CASSPGTGRNSPLHF. For the CDR3, the DNA is TGTGCCAGCTCACCTGGGACAGGTCGAAATTCACCCCTCCACTTT.

The chain carries TRBV3-1 and TRBJ1-1; 12 bases align to TRBD1. Germline CDR1 and CDR2: LGHDT and YNNKEL (reference sequence). The V segment lost 4 bases and the J segment 1 base; nucleotides outside the gene matches: 10. The CDR3 covers 18 residues. The DNA of the CDR3 is TGTGCCAGCAGCCCCGGTGGGACAGGGGGCGGAGGGAACACTGAAGCTTTCTTT. It specifies CASSPGGTGGGGNTEAFF.

This clonotype was detected many times. V usage is TRBV4-3 and J usage is TRBJ1-1; unclear D gene. V lost 2 bases, J lost 0 bases, and 13 bases lay in between. The CDR3 is 16 residues long. Per the germline V gene, CDR1 is LGHNA and CDR2 is YSLEER. The chain's CDR3 is CASSQSQATLNTEAFF. In DNA, the CDR3 is TGCGCCAGCAGCCAATCTCAGGCCACCCTGAACACTGAAGCTTTCTTT.

This clonotype was found many times. The chain has TRBV20-1 and TRBJ2-1; 7 bases align to TRBD2. This CDR3 comprises 12 residues. Trimming at V came to 6 bases and at J to 4 bases, leaving 3 bases not matched to a gene. CDR1 is DFQATT, CDR2 SNEGSKA, per germline (reference sequence). The CDR3 sequence: CSALAGYNEQFF. The DNA for the CDR3 is TGCAGTGCCTTAGCGGGTTACAATGAGCAGTTCTTC.

The sample holds many counts of this clonotype. This chain uses TRBV4-2 with TRBJ2-7, with TRBD2 matching 10 bases. Germline assignment: CDR1 LGHNA and CDR2 YNFKEQ. V lost 5 bases to trimming and J lost 2 bases; unmatched junction nucleotides: 6. CDR3 length: 15 residues. CDR3 coding DNA: TGTGCCAGCAGCGCTCGGACTAGCGGCACCTACGAGCAGTACTTC. Protein sequence: CASSARTSGTYEQYF.